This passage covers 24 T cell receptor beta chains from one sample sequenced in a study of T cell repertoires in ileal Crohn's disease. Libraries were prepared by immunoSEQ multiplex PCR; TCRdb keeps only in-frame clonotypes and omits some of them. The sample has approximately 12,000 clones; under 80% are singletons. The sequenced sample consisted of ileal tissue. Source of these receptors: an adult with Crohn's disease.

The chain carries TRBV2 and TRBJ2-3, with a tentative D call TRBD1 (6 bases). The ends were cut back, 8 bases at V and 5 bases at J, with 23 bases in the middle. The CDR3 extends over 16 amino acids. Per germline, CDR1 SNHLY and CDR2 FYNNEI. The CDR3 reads CASESATGIKGDTQYF. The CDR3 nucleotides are TGTGCCAGCGAGAGCGCGACAGGTATCAAGGGAGATACGCAGTATTTT.

The CDR3: CARSSRGLMDEKLFF. The CDR3 nucleotides read TGTGCCAGAAGCTCCAGGGGTCTCATGGATGAAAAACTGTTTTTT. The chain joins TRBV5-3 to TRBJ1-4; D is perhaps TRBD1 (6 bases). TRBV5-3 is an open reading frame, and its role is uncertain. V lost 3 bases, J lost 6 bases, and 15 bases lay in between. CDR3 length: 15 residues.

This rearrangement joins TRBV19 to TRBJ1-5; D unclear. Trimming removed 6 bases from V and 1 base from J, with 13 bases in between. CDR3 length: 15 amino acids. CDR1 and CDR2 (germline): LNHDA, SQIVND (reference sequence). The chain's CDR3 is CASRWEGRSNQPQHF. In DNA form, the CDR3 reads TGTGCCAGTAGATGGGAGGGTAGGAGCAATCAGCCCCAGCATTTT.

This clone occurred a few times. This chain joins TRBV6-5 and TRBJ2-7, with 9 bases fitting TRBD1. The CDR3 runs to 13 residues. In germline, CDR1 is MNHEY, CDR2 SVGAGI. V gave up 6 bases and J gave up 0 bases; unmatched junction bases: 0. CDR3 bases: TGTGCCAGCAGGACAGGGGGCTCCTACGAGCAGTACTTC. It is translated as CASRTGGSYEQYF.

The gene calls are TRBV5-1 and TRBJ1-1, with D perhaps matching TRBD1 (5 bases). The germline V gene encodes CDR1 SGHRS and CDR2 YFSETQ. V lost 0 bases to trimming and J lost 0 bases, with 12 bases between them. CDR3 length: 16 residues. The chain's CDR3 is CASSLVGSRVNTEAFF. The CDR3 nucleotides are TGCGCCAGCAGCTTGGTGGGTTCCAGGGTGAACACTGAAGCTTTCTTT.

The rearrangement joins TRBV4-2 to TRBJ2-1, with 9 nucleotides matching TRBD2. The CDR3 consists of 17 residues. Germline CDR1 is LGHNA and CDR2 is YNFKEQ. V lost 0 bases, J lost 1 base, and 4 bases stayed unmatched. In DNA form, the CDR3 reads TGTGCCAGCAGCCAAGATTGGGCGGGGGGGTCCTACAATGAGCAGTTCTTC. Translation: CASSQDWAGGSYNEQFF.

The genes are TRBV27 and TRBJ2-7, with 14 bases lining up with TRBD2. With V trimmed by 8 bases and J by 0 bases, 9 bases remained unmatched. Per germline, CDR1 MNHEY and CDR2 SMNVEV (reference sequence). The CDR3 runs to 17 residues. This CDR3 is CASPWTSGGPNSYEQYF. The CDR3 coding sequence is TGTGCCAGCCCTTGGACTAGCGGGGGGCCCAACTCCTACGAGCAGTACTTC.

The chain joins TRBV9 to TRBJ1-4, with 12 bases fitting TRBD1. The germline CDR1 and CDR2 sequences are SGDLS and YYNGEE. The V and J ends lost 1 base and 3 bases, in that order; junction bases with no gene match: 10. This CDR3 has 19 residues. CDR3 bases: TGTGCCAGCAGCGTAAGGGGACAGGGGGCGATGAACGCTAATGAAAAACTGTTTTTT. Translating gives CASSVRGQGAMNANEKLFF.

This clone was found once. The CDR3 is CASSPPGQGSYEQYF. In DNA form, the CDR3 reads TGTGCCAGCTCACCACCGGGACAGGGCTCCTACGAGCAGTACTTC. The chain couples TRBV18 to TRBJ2-5; 9 bases match TRBD1. The DNA end is a closer match to TRBJ2-7, so the J assignment may be wrong. The CDR3 contains 15 residues. Germline-derived CDR1 and CDR2 are KGHSH and LQKENI.

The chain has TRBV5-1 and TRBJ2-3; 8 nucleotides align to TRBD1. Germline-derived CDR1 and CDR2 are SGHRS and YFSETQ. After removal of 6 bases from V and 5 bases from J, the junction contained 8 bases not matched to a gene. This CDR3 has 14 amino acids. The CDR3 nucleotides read TGCGCCAGCATACTAGGACAGGGTCAAGATACGCAGTATTTT. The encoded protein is CASILGQGQDTQYF.

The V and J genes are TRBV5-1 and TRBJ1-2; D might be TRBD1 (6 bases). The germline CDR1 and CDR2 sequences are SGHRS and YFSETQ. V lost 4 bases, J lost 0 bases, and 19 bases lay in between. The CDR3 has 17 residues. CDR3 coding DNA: TGCGCCAGCAGCATCGGTGTGGGGGCTCAAGCTAACTATGGCTACACCTTC. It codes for CASSIGVGAQANYGYTF.

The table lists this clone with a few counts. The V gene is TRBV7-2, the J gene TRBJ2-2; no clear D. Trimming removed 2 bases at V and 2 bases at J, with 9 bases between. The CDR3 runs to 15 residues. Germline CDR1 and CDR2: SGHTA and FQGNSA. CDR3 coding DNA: TGTGCCAGCAGCTTATCTCAGACTAACACCGGGGAGCTGTTTTTT. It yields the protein CASSLSQTNTGELFF.

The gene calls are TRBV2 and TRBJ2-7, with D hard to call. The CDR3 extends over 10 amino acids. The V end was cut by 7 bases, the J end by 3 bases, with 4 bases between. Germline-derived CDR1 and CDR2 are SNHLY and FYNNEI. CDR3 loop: CASTRYEQYF. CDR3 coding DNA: TGTGCCAGCACGCGCTACGAGCAGTACTTC.

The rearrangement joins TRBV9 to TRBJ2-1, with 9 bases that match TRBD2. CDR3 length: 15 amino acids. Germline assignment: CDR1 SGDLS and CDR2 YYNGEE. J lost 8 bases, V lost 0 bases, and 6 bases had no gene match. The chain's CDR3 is CASSVGRGGFDEQFF. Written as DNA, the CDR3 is TGTGCCAGCAGCGTAGGGCGGGGGGGTTTCGATGAGCAGTTCTTC.

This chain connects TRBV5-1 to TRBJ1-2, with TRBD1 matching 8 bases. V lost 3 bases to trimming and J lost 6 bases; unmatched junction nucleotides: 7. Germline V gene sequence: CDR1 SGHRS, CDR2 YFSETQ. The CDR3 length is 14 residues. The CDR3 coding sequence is TGCGCCAGCAGCTCGGACAGGGAGGTAAATGGCTACACCTTC. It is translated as CASSSDREVNGYTF.

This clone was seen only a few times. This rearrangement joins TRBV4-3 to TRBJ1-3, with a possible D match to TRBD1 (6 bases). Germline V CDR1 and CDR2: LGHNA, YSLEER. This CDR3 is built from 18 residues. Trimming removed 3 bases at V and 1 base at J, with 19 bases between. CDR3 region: CASSHLTGPGPSGNTIYF. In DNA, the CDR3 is TGCGCCAGCAGCCACTTGACAGGTCCTGGCCCTTCTGGAAACACCATATATTTT.

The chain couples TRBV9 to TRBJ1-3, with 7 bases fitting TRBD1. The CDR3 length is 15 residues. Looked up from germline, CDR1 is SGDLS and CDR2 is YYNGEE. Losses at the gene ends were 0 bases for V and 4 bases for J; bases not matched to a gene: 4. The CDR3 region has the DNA TGTGCCAGCAGCGTAGAGACAGGGAGGGGAAACACCATATATTTT. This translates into CASSVETGRGNTIYF.

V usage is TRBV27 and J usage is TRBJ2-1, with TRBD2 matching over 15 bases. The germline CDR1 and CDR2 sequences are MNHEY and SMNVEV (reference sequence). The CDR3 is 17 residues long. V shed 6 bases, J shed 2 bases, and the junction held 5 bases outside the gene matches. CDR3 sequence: CASRAGTSGGPYNEQFF. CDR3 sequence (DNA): TGTGCCAGCAGGGCCGGGACTAGCGGGGGGCCCTACAATGAGCAGTTCTTC.

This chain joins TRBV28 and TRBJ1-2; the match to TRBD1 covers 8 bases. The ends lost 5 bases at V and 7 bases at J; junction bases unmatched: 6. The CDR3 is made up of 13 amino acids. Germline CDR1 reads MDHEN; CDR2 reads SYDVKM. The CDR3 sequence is CASSDRGGGGYTF. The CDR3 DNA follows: TGTGCCAGCAGTGACAGGGGCGGGGGTGGCTACACCTTC.

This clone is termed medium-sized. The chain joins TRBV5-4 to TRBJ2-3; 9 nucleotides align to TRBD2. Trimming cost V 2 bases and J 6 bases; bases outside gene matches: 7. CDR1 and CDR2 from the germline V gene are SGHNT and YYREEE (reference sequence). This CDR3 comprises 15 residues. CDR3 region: CASSFSSGVADTQYF. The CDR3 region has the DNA TGTGCCAGCAGCTTCTCTAGCGGGGTGGCCGATACGCAGTATTTT.

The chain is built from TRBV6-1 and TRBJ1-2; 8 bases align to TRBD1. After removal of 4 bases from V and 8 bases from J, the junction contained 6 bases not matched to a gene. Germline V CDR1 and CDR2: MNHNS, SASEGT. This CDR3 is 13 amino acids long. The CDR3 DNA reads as TGTGCCAGCAGTGCGACGGGGACAGGAGGCTACACCTTC. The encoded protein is CASSATGTGGYTF.

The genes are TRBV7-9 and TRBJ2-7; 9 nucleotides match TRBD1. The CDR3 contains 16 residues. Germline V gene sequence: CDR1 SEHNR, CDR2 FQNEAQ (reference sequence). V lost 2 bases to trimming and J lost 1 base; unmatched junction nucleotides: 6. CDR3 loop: CASSLKPGQGSYEQYF. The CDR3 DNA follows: TGTGCCAGCAGCTTAAAACCGGGACAGGGATCCTACGAGCAGTACTTC.

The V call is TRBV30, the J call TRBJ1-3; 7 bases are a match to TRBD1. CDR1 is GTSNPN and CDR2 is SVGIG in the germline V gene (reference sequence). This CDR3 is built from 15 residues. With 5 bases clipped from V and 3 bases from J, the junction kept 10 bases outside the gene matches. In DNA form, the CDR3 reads TGTGCCTGGGGTCAAGCAGGGGGACGTGGAAACACCATATATTTT. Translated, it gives CAWGQAGGRGNTIYF.

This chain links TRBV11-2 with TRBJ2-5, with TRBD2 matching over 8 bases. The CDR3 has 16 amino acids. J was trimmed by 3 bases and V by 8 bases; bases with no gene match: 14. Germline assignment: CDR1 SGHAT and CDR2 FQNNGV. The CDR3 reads CASRAWGAGAKETQYF. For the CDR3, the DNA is TGTGCCAGCCGCGCTTGGGGAGCGGGGGCTAAAGAGACCCAGTACTTC. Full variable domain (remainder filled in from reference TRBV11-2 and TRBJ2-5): EAGVAQSPRYKIIEKRQSVAFWCNPISGHATLYWYQQILGQGPKLLIQFQNNGVVDDSQLPKDRFSAERLKGVDSTLKIQPAKLEDSAVYLCASRAWGAGAKETQYFGPGTRLLVL.